These 29 T cell receptor beta chains came from one sample sequenced in a study of spatial heterogeneity in lung cancer. Each CDR3 protein gets one entry after TCRdb re-called the 5' RACE reads with MiXCR. Altogether roughly 48,000 distinct CDR3 sequences are present, under 6% being singletons, with the ten largest covering 11%. Indicated time point: sample taken at primary tumor resection. The sequencing here drew on PBMCs, taken at surgery. All receptors derive from a male donor with early-stage non-small cell lung cancer.

This clonotype was detected many times. The chain is built from TRBV12-3 or TRBV12-4 and TRBJ2-3; 7 bases match TRBD2. V trimming: 6 bases; J trimming: 3 bases; junction bases outside the gene matches: 3. This CDR3 contains 13 residues. The CDR3, as DNA: TGTGCCAGCAGGGGTAGCGGGACAGATACGCAGTATTTT. Its protein product is CASRGSGTDTQYF.

This clonotype was detected many times. The chain couples TRBV7-2 to TRBJ1-2; no clear D. This CDR3 comprises 14 residues. The germline gives CDR1 SGHTA, CDR2 FQGNSA. Trimming removed 5 bases at V and 0 bases at J, with 10 bases between. CDR3 sequence: CASSDTTANYGYTF. CDR3 DNA: TGTGCCAGCAGCGACACGACCGCTAACTATGGCTACACCTTC.

The chain recombines TRBV21-1 with TRBJ2-2; TRBD1 is the table's D call and was not checked against the DNA. TRBV21-1 constitutes a pseudogene. This CDR3 comprises 17 residues. CDR3 nucleotides: TGTGCCAGCAGCAAACCGCGGGGGGGCTCCGACACCGGGGAGCTGTTTTTT. This codes for CASSKPRGGSDTGELFF.

This clonotype has a count of ten or more. The chain employs TRBV28 and TRBJ1-6, with D unclear. Trimming pared 6 bases from V and 4 bases from J, leaving 13 bases between. Germline V CDR1 and CDR2: MDHEN, SYDVKM. The CDR3 consists of 15 residues. This CDR3 is CASRWRVQYNSPLHF. Here the CDR3 DNA reads TGTGCCAGCAGGTGGAGGGTACAATATAATTCACCCCTCCACTTT.

This clonotype was picked up many times. The chain joins TRBV6-5 to TRBJ1-1; 7 nucleotides match TRBD1. The V and J ends lost 8 bases and 1 base, in that order; junction bases with no gene match: 10. CDR1 and CDR2 (germline): MNHEY, SVGAGI. This CDR3 is 15 amino acids long. In DNA form, the CDR3 reads TGTGCCAGCGCGCCGCGACAGGGACCGAACACTGAAGCTTTCTTT. Protein sequence: CASAPRQGPNTEAFF.

The sample holds many counts of this clonotype. The chain uses TRBV18 and TRBJ2-3, with D perhaps TRBD2 (6 bases). This CDR3 spans 16 amino acids. Germline V gene data show CDR1 as KGHSH and CDR2 as LQKENI. V gave up 3 bases and J gave up 2 bases, with 15 bases separating them. The DNA of the CDR3 is TGTGCCAGCTCACCCCTCGGCGGGACCCCCACAGATACGCAGTATTTT. Translation: CASSPLGGTPTDTQYF.

The chain uses TRBV5-1 and TRBJ1-1; 11 positions match TRBD1. V shed 5 bases and J 5 bases; nucleotides not matched to a gene: 8. Germline CDR1 reads SGHRS; CDR2 reads YFSETQ. CDR3 length equals 15 residues. For the CDR3, the DNA is TGCGCCAGCAGGGACAGGGGGCGCGGGATTACTGAAGCTTTCTTT. Encoded protein: CASRDRGRGITEAFF.

This clonotype appeared a few times. The CDR3 spells CASSWGRASGYNEQFF. The DNA of the CDR3 is TGCGCCAGCAGCTGGGGAAGGGCTAGCGGTTACAATGAGCAGTTCTTC. This chain joins TRBV5-1 and TRBJ2-1; TRBD2 matches at 7 bases. Unmatched junction bases numbered 10, after V lost 3 bases and J lost 4 bases. CDR1 SGHRS and CDR2 YFSETQ come from the germline V gene. The length of the CDR3 is 16 residues.

This rearrangement joins TRBV4-1 to TRBJ2-1, with 9 bases fitting TRBD2. Trimming cost V 1 base and J 9 bases; bases outside gene matches: 13. CDR1 and CDR2 from the germline V gene are MGHRA and YSYEKL. This CDR3 comprises 17 residues. The CDR3 reads CASSQVIAGVVRGEQFF. The CDR3, as DNA: TGCGCCAGCAGCCAAGTCATAGCGGGAGTGGTGAGGGGTGAGCAGTTCTTC.

This clonotype was counted many times. The chain recombines TRBV11-2 with TRBJ1-3; D gene unclear. Germline loops: CDR1 SGHAT, CDR2 FQNNGV. The CDR3 is 14 residues long. Trimming shortened V by 4 bases and J by 4 bases, and 11 bases separated the two germline ends. The CDR3 protein is CASSWVPLGNTIYF. CDR3 coding DNA: TGTGCCAGCAGCTGGGTCCCCTTGGGAAACACCATATATTTT.

This clonotype was picked up a small number of times. This may be a read error, as it is one base from a much larger clone. CDR3 loop: CAISPGDRDYEQYF. The CDR3 bases are TGTGCCATCAGTCCAGGGGACAGGGACTACGAGCAGTACTTC. This rearrangement joins TRBV6-2 or TRBV6-3 to TRBJ2-7, with 9 positions matching TRBD1. This CDR3 has 14 residues. Germline CDR1 MNHEY, CDR2 SVGEGT.

This clonotype has a count of ten or more. The chain recombines TRBV7-2 with TRBJ2-7; 11 nucleotides agree with TRBD2. CDR3 length: 16 amino acids. The germline CDR1 and CDR2 sequences are SGHTA and FQGNSA. After removal of 1 base from V and 7 bases from J, the junction contained 9 bases not matched to a gene. The CDR3 DNA reads TGTGCCAGCAGCTTAGATATTAGCGGGAGGGCTGCGGAGCAGTACTTC. Protein: CASSLDISGRAAEQYF.

This clonotype was observed many times. The chain couples TRBV12-3 or TRBV12-4 to TRBJ1-5; 10 bases line up with TRBD1. The ends lost 5 bases at V and 4 bases at J; junction bases unmatched: 5. The CDR3 totals 15 residues. The CDR3: CASSPTDRGNQPQHF. The CDR3 nucleotides are TGTGCCAGCAGTCCCACGGACAGGGGGAATCAGCCCCAGCATTTT.

This clonotype was picked up many times. The chain carries TRBV5-1 and TRBJ2-5; D uncertain. Germline-derived CDR1 and CDR2 are SGHRS and YFSETQ. V was trimmed by 5 bases and J by 2 bases, leaving 13 bases between them. The CDR3 spans 14 residues. The CDR3 nucleotides are TGCGCCAGCAGACCAGACCCGGCACAAGAGACCCAGTACTTC. Its protein product is CASRPDPAQETQYF.

This clonotype occurred a few times. The J gene is TRBJ2-1, the V gene TRBV6-1; 8 bases map to TRBD2. Germline V gene sequence: CDR1 MNHNS, CDR2 SASEGT. This CDR3 has 14 amino acids. J was trimmed by 4 bases and V by 4 bases; bases with no gene match: 3. The chain's CDR3 is CASSAASGYNEQFF. The CDR3 DNA sequence: TGTGCCAGCAGTGCGGCTAGCGGGTACAATGAGCAGTTCTTC.

This clonotype was seen many times. CDR3 in amino acids: CASSLEGQVRTDTQYF. DNA for the CDR3: TGCGCCAGCAGCTTGGAAGGACAGGTTCGCACAGATACGCAGTATTTT. The V gene is TRBV5-1, the J gene TRBJ2-3, with 7 bases matching TRBD1. Trimming took 0 bases from V and 1 from J; bases not matched to a gene: 5. Per the germline V gene, CDR1 is SGHRS and CDR2 is YFSETQ. This CDR3 spans 16 amino acids. The entire variable domain, with the rest obtained from reference TRBV5-1 and TRBJ2-3, is as follows: KAGVTQTPRYLIKTRGQQVTLSCSPISGHRSVSWYQQTPGQGLQFLFEYFSETQRNKGNFPGRFSGRQFSNSRSEMNVSTLELGDSALYLCASSLEGQVRTDTQYFGPGTRLTVL.

At least ten counts were recorded for this clonotype. This chain connects TRBV10-1 to TRBJ2-7; 7 bases are shared with TRBD1. Unmatched junction bases numbered 8, after V lost 1 base and J lost 5 bases. Germline V CDR1 and CDR2: WNHNN, SYGVQD (reference sequence). The length of the CDR3 is 15 residues. CDR3: CASSEFGTAHNEQYF. In DNA form, the CDR3 reads TGCGCCAGCAGTGAGTTCGGGACAGCACACAACGAGCAGTACTTC.

This clonotype has at least ten counts. The junction departs from the called germline gene at one end, perhaps through a read error. The chain carries TRBV29-1 and TRBJ1-1; 8 nucleotides agree with TRBD1. The CDR3 is made up of 10 amino acids. The germline CDR1 and CDR2 sequences are SQVTM and ANQGSEA. The CDR3 coding sequence is TGCAGCGTTGATATTCAGGGGGCTGTCTTT. Its protein product is CSVDIQGAVF.

V usage is TRBV2 and J usage is TRBJ1-1; D is undetermined. V lost 7 bases and J lost 2, with 14 bases in between. CDR1 and CDR2 (germline): SNHLY, FYNNEI. This CDR3 has 14 amino acids. CDR3 region: CASTFRLVNTEAFF. The CDR3 nucleotides read TGTGCCAGCACTTTCCGGTTAGTTAACACTGAAGCTTTCTTT.

CDR3 bases: TGTGCCAGCAGCTCACCGGACGGAACCTATGGCTACACCTTC. Residues: CASSSPDGTYGYTF. V is TRBV11-2 and J is TRBJ1-2; D call uncertain. Trimming left V 4 bases short and J 4 bases short, with 13 bases between. The CDR3 extends over 14 amino acids. Germline CDR1 reads SGHAT; CDR2 reads FQNNGV.

This clonotype was detected ten times or more. The chain is built from TRBV7-3 and TRBJ2-1; D is perhaps TRBD1 (6 bases). V lost 4 bases and J 2 bases, leaving 9 bases between the germline ends. Germline-derived CDR1 and CDR2 are SGHTA and FQGTGA. The CDR3 covers 14 residues. CDR3 residues: CASSSQGTYNEQFF. The CDR3 DNA reads as TGTGCCAGCAGCTCACAGGGAACCTACAATGAGCAGTTCTTC.

This clonotype was recorded many times. The V and J genes are TRBV7-6 and TRBJ2-1, with 8 nucleotides matching TRBD2. The CDR3 is 15 amino acids. The ends lost 5 bases at V and 4 bases at J; junction bases unmatched: 7. The germline CDR1 and CDR2 sequences are SGHVS and FNYEAQ. The CDR3 nucleotides are TGTGCCAGCAGCCCTCCGCGGGGGGAGTACAATGAGCAGTTCTTC. Residues: CASSPPRGEYNEQFF.

In this sample, this clonotype turned up a few times. The V call is TRBV6-5, the J call TRBJ1-5; the match to TRBD1 covers 10 bases. The CDR3 totals 14 residues. Germline lookup yields CDR1 MNHEY and CDR2 SVGAGI. The J segment lost 7 bases and the V segment lost 5 bases, leaving 5 bases of the junction unmatched. This chain's CDR3 is CASSRTGGKQPQHF. DNA for the CDR3: TGTGCCAGCAGTCGGACAGGGGGGAAACAGCCCCAGCATTTT.

This clonotype has just a few counts. The chain couples TRBV10-3 to TRBJ2-5; D is uncertain. V was pared by 4 bases and J by 1 base, with 7 bases between. The CDR3 length is 13 residues. CDR1 and CDR2 from the germline V gene are ENHRY and SYGVKD. The CDR3 protein is CAISVTVQETQYF. Here the CDR3 DNA reads TGTGCCATCAGTGTTACTGTCCAAGAGACCCAGTACTTC.

This clonotype has a count of ten or more. The V and J genes are TRBV18 and TRBJ1-1, with D maybe TRBD1 (5 bases). The germline gives CDR1 KGHSH, CDR2 LQKENI. The CDR3 length is 14 residues. Trimming took off 5 bases at V and 9 bases at J, with 19 bases between the two ends. Here the CDR3 DNA reads TGTGCCAGCTCAGACCAGGGTTCGGAAGCGCAAGCTTTCTTT. It translates to CASSDQGSEAQAFF.

This clonotype was seen repeatedly, ten times or more. The chain couples TRBV7-9 to TRBJ2-7; D remains ambiguous. The CDR3 has 13 amino acids. Germline V gives CDR1 SEHNR, CDR2 FQNEAQ (reference sequence). The V end was cut by 1 base, the J end by 2 bases, with 6 bases between. CDR3 sequence reads: CASSLVATYEQYF. The CDR3 DNA reads as TGTGCCAGCAGCTTAGTTGCTACCTACGAGCAGTACTTC.

This clonotype came up many times. The chain recombines TRBV28 with TRBJ2-5; 12 nucleotides agree with TRBD2. In germline, CDR1 is MDHEN, CDR2 SYDVKM. This CDR3 is 17 amino acids long. J lost 6 bases, V lost 5 bases, and 13 bases had no gene match. CDR3 coding DNA: TGTGCCAGCAGTCGAAGGGGCCTAGCGGGAGGGCCAAAGACCCAGTACTTC. It yields the protein CASSRRGLAGGPKTQYF.

In this sample, this clonotype turned up many times. The chain recombines TRBV7-2 with TRBJ2-3; TRBD2 is a possible D gene (5 bases). The CDR3 is 15 residues long. Trimming took off 2 bases at V and 6 bases at J, with 15 bases between the two ends. CDR1 and CDR2 (germline): SGHTA, FQGNSA. The DNA for the CDR3 is TGTGCCAGCAGCTTACCGGAACTGAGGAGGGATACGCAGTATTTT. Amino acid sequence: CASSLPELRRDTQYF. Variable domain in full (rest from reference TRBV7-2 and TRBJ2-3): GAGVSQSPSNKVTEKGKDVELRCDPISGHTALYWYRQSLGQGLEFLIYFQGNSAPDKSGLPSDRFSAERTGGSVSTLTIQRTQQEDSAVYLCASSLPELRRDTQYFGPGTRLTVL.

In its sample, this clonotype was seen many times. This chain uses TRBV10-3 with TRBJ2-5; maybe TRBD2 (6 bases). The CDR3 extends over 12 amino acids. Germline CDR1 ENHRY, CDR2 SYGVKD. Trimming took 5 bases from V and 5 from J, leaving 9 bases between them. CDR3 bases: TGTGCCATCAGTAGCGGAGGGGAGACCCAGTACTTC. This sequence encodes CAISSGGETQYF.